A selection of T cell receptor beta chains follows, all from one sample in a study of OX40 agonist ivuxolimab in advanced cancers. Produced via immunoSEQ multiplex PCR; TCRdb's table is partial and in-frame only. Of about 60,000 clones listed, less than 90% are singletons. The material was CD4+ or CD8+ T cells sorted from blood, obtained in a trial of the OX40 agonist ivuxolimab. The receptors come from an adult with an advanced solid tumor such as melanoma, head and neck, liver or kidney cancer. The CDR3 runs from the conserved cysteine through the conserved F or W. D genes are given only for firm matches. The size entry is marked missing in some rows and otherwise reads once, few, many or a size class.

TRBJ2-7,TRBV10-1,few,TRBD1,CASGQGGEQYF,TGCGCCAGCGGACAGGGCGGCGAGCAGTACTTC
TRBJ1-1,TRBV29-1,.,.,CSVEVGQNTEAFF,TGCAGCGTTGAGGTTGGACAGAACACTGAAGCTTTCTTT
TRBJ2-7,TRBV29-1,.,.,CSVEVEGYEQYF,TGCAGCGTTGAAGTCGAGGGCTACGAGCAGTACTTC
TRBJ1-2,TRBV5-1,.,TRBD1,CASSLAGGQMTWGGYTF,TGCGCCAGCAGCTTGGCCGGGGGACAGATGACGTGGGGTGGCTACACCTTC
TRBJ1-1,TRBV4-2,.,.,CASSQDRGNTEAFF,TGTGCCAGCAGCCAAGATCGCGGGAACACTGAAGCTTTCTTT
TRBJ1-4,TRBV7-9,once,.,CASSRGPATNEKLFF,TGTGCCAGCAGCCGCGGACCCGCAACTAATGAAAAACTGTTTTTT
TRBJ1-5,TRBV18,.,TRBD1,CASSLGGLEPQHF,TGTGCCAGCTCATTAGGGGGCTTGGAGCCCCAGCATTTT
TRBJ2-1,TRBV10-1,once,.,CATSQAYNEQFF,TGCGCCACCAGCCAGGCTTACAATGAGCAGTTCTTC
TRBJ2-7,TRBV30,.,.,CAWSVPRGAGSLHYEQYF,TGTGCCTGGAGTGTCCCCCGGGGGGCGGGTTCCCTCCACTACGAGCAGTACTTC
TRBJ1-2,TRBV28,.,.,CASRSGLNYTF,TGTGCCAGCAGATCCGGGTTAAACTACACCTTC
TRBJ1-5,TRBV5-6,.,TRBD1,CASSKTGTGGGQPQHF,TGTGCCAGCAGCAAAACCGGGACAGGGGGCGGTCAGCCCCAGCATTTT
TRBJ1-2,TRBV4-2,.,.,CASSQGHSAGDGYTF,TGTGCCAGCAGCCAAGGACACAGTGCCGGGGATGGCTACACCTTC
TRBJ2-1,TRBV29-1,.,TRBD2,CSVERGRVYNEQFF,TGCAGCGTTGAACGGGGGAGGGTCTACAATGAGCAGTTCTTC
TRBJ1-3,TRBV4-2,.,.,CASSQDISHSGNTIYF,TGTGCCAGCAGCCAAGACATAAGTCACTCTGGAAACACCATATATTTT
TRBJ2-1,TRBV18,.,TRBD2,CASSPEEGWAGGGDEQFF,TGTGCCAGCTCACCGGAGGAAGGTTGGGCGGGAGGTGGCGATGAGCAGTTCTTC
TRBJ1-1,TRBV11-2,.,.,CASGSRGRGAFF,TGTGCCAGCGGATCTCGGGGTAGGGGAGCTTTCTTT
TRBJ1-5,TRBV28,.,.,CASSFEQRHQPQHF,TGTGCCAGCAGTTTTGAACAGAGACATCAGCCCCAGCATTTT
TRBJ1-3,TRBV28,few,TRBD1,CASSPLGQGDSGNTIYF,TGTGCCAGCAGTCCCCTAGGACAGGGAGACTCTGGAAACACCATATATTTT
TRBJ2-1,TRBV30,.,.,CAWRSPQGPFDEQFF,TGTGCCTGGAGGTCCCCGCAGGGCCCGTTCGATGAGCAGTTCTTC
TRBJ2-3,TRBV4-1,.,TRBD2,CASSQESSGYSTDTQYF,TGCGCCAGCAGCCAAGAGTCTAGCGGTTACAGCACAGATACGCAGTATTTT
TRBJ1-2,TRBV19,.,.,CASSIGLGYGYTF,TGTGCCAGTAGTATAGGTCTGGGCTATGGCTACACCTTC
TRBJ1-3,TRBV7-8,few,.,CASRTTTVSGNTIYF,TGTGCCAGCAGAACAACCACAGTCTCTGGAAACACCATATATTTT
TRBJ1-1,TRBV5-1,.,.,CASSLTGKETEAFF,TGCGCCAGCAGCCTCACAGGGAAAGAAACTGAAGCTTTCTTT
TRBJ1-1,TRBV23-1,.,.,CASSQYFKKTGAFF,TGCGCCAGCAGTCAATACTTTAAGAAAACAGGGGCTTTCTTT
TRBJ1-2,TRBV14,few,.,CASSQQGSNYGYTF,TGTGCCAGCAGCCAACAGGGTTCGAACTATGGCTACACCTTC
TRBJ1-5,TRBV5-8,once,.,CASSLSQGGNGQPQHF,TGTGCCAGCAGCCTGTCACAGGGCGGTAACGGCCAGCCCCAGCATTTT
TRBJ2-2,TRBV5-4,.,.,CASSLGSRDTGELFF,TGTGCCAGCAGCTTGGGAAGCAGGGACACCGGGGAGCTGTTTTTT
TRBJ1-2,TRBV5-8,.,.,CASSGVVYGYTF,TGTGCCAGCAGCGGGGTGGTCTATGGCTACACCTTC
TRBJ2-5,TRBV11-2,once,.,CASSLGPSRETQYF,TGTGCCAGCAGCTTAGGGCCTAGCAGGGAGACCCAGTACTTC
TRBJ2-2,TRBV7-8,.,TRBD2,CASSPGLAGGTGELFF,TGTGCCAGCAGCCCCGGACTAGCGGGGGGCACCGGGGAGCTGTTTTTT
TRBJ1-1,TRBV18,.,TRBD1,CASSLAGTGLTEAFF,TGTGCCAGCTCGCTAGCCGGGACAGGTCTCACTGAAGCTTTCTTT
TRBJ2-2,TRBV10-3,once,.,CAISANSLRDTGELFF,TGTGCCATCAGTGCTAACAGTCTACGGGACACCGGGGAGCTGTTTTTT
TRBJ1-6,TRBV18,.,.,CASSPDRSSPLHF,TGTGCCAGCTCACCCGACCGCTCTTCACCCCTCCACTTT
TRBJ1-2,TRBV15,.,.,CATSRDRGGYTF,TGTGCCACCAGCAGGGATCGAGGTGGCTACACCTTC
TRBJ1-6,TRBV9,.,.,CASSVAALGWNSPLHF,TGTGCCAGCAGCGTGGCGGCGCTGGGGTGGAATTCACCCCTCCACTTT
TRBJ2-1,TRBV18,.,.,CASGGSGVKDEQFF,TGTGCCAGCGGTGGGTCAGGGGTTAAGGATGAGCAGTTCTTC
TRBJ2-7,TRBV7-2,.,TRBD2,CASSTSGGVPYEQYF,TGTGCCAGCAGCACTAGCGGGGGGGTACCCTACGAGCAGTACTTC
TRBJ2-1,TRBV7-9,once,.,CASSSWTTYNEQFF,TGTGCCAGCAGCTCCTGGACAACTTACAATGAGCAGTTCTTC
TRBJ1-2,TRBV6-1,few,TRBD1,CASSESRNRDRGLGYTF,TGTGCCAGCAGTGAATCGCGAAACCGGGACAGGGGGCTCGGCTACACCTTC